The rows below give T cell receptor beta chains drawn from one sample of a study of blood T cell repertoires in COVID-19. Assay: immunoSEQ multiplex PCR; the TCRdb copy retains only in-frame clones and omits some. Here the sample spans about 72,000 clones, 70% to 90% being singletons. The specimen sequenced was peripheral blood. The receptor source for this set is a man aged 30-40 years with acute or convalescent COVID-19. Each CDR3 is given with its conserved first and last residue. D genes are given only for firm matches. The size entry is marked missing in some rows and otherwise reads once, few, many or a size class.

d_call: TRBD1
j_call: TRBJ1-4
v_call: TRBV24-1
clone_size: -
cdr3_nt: TGTGCCACCAGTGAGGTGACAGGGGCGGTAAAACTGTTTTTT
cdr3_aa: CATSEVTGAVKLFF

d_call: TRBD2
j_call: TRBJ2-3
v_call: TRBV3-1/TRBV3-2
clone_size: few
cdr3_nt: TGTGCCAGCAGCCAAGATCTTGTCTTTAGCGGGAGGGGCACAGATACGCAGTATTTT
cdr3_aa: CASSQDLVFSGRGTDTQYF

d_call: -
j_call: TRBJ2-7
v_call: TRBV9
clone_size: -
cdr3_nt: TGTGCCAGCAGCCCGAGCCCCGTCCGGTCCTACGAGCAGTACTTC
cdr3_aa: CASSPSPVRSYEQYF

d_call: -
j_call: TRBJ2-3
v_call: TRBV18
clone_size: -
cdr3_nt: TGTGCCAGCTCAAAACAGGTGTCCCAAGATACGCAGTATTTT
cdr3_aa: CASSKQVSQDTQYF

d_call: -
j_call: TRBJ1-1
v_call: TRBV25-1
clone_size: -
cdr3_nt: TGTGCCAGCAGTTCCAGTACTGAAGCTTTCTTT
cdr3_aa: CASSSSTEAFF

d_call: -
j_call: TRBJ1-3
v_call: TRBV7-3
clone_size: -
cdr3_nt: TGTGCCAGCGGGCCGGGACATCGGAACACCATATATTTT
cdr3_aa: CASGPGHRNTIYF

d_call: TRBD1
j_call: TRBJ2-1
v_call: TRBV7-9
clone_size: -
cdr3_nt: TGTGCCAGCAGCGGGACAGGGAGCTCCTACAATGAGCAGTTCTTC
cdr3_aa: CASSGTGSSYNEQFF

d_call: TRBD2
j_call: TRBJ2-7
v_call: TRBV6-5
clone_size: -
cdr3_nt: TGTGCCAGCAGTTACCGGACTAGCGGGAGCTACGAGCAGTACTTC
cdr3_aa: CASSYRTSGSYEQYF

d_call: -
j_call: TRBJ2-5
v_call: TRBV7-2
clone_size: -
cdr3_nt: TGTGCCAGCAGCCCTGCAGGGCGCAAAGAGACCCAGTACTTC
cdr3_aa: CASSPAGRKETQYF

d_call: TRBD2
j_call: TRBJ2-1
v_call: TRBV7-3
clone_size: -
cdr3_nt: TGTGCCAGCAGCTTACGGGGCTCTAGCGGGAGTTGGAATGAGCAGTTCTTC
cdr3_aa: CASSLRGSSGSWNEQFF

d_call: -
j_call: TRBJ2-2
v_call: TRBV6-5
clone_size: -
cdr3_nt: TGTGCCAGCATGCACTTCAACACCGGGGAGCTGTTTTTT
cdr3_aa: CASMHFNTGELFF

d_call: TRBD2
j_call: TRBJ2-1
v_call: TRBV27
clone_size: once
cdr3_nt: TGTGCCAGCAGTCCGGGAAGCGGGAGGGGTCTCAATGAGCAGTTCTTC
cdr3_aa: CASSPGSGRGLNEQFF

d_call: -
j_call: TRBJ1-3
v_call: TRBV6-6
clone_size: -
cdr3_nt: TGTGCCAGCAGGGCGGGGGTGAGAAACACCATATATTTT
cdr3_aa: CASRAGVRNTIYF

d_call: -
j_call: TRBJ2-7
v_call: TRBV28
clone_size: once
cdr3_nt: TGTGCCAGCAGTTTCCCCAGGGAAACTTCCTACGAGCAGTACTTC
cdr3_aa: CASSFPRETSYEQYF

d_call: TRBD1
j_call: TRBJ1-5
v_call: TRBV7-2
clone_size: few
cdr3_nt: TGTGCCAGCAGCTCACATATTCAGGGGGCTGGTCAGCCCCAGCATTTT
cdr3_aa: CASSSHIQGAGQPQHF

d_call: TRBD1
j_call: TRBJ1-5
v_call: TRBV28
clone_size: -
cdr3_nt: TGTGCCAGCAGGCCGGGACAGCTGCCTCAGCCCCAGCATTTT
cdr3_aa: CASRPGQLPQPQHF

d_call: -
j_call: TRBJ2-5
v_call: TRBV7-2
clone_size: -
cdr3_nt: TGTGCCAGCAGCCAAACTAGACAAGAGACCCAGTACTTC
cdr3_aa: CASSQTRQETQYF

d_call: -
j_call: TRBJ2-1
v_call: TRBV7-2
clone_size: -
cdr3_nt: TGTGCCAGCAGCTTAGCTTACCCTCCCGGGCAGTTCTTC
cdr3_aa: CASSLAYPPGQFF

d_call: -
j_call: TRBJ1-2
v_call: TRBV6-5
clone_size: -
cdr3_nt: TGTGCCAGCAGTTACTCCGGGGGAGGTGTCGATGGCTACACCTTC
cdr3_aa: CASSYSGGGVDGYTF

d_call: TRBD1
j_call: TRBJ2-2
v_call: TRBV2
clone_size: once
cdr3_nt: TGTGCCAGCAGGGACAGGGTCACCGGGGAGCTGTTTTTT
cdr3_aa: CASRDRVTGELFF

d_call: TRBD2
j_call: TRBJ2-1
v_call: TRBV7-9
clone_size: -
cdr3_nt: TGTGCCAGCAGCCGGGGACTAGCGGTTGGGGGGACCTACAATGAGCAGTTCTTC
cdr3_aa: CASSRGLAVGGTYNEQFF

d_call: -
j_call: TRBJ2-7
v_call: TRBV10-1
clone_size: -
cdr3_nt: TGCGCCAGCAGTGAGTCGCTAGCCTCCTACGAGCAGTACTTC
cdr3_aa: CASSESLASYEQYF

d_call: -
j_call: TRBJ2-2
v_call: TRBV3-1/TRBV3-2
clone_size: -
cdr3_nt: TGTGCCAGCAGCCATTATGCGAACACCGGGGAGCTGTTTTTT
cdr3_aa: CASSHYANTGELFF

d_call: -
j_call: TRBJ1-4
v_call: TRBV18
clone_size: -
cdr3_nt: TGTGCCAGCTCACCACCGTTCACAGCAACTAATGAAAAACTGTTTTTT
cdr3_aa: CASSPPFTATNEKLFF

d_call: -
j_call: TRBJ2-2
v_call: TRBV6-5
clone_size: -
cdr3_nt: TGTGCCAGCAGTTACGGATGGGGGGAAAGAGCCGGGGAGCTGTTTTTT
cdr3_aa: CASSYGWGERAGELFF

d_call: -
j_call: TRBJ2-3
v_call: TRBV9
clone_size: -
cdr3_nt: TGTGCCAGCAGCGTACGACTCACAGATACGCAGTATTTT
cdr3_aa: CASSVRLTDTQYF

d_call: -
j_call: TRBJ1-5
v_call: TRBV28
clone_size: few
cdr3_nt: TGTGCCAGCAGGCCGTCAGGGGACGGTCAGCCCCAGCATTTT
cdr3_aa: CASRPSGDGQPQHF

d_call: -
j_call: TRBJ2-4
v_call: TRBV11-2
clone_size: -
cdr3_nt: TGTGCCAGCAGGTACAGGGGACTGGCCAAAAACATTCAGTACTTC
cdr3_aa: CASRYRGLAKNIQYF

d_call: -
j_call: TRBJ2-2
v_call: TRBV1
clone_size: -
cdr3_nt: TGCACCAGCAGCCAAGATGAGCGGGAGAGTCGGTCCGGGGAGCTGTTTTTT
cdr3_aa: CTSSQDERESRSGELFF

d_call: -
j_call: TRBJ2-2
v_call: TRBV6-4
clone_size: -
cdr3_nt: TGTGCCAGCAGTGACAGAGAGGGCGGGGAGCTGTTTTTT
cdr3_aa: CASSDREGGELFF

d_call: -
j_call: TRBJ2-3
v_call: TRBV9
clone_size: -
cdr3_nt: TGTGCCAGCAGCACTCAACTCACAGATACGCAGTATTTT
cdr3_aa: CASSTQLTDTQYF

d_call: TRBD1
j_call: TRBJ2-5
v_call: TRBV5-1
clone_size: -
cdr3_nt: TGCGCCAGCAGCTTGCTCCGGGACAGGGGGATGGAGAAAGAGACCCAGTACTTC
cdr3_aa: CASSLLRDRGMEKETQYF

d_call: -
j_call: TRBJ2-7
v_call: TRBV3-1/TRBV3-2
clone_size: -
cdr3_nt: TGTGCCAGCAGCCAAGTCCCCTCCGAGCAGTACTTC
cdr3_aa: CASSQVPSEQYF

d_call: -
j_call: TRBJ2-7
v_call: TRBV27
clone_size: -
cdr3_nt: TGTGCCAGCAGTTTACCCAGCGGAGGGGCCACCTACGAGCAGTACTTC
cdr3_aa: CASSLPSGGATYEQYF

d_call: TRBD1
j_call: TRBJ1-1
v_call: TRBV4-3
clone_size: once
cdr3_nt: TGCGCCAGCAGCCAAGATTCGGGCATGGGGGACAGTATCAACACTGAAGCTTTCTTT
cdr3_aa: CASSQDSGMGDSINTEAFF

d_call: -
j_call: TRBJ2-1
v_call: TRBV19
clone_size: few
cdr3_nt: TGTGCCAGCTCGGACTCGAGCTCCTACAATGAGCAGTTCTTC
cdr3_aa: CASSDSSSYNEQFF

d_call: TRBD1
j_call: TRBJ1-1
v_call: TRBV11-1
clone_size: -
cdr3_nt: TGTGCCAGCAGCTTAGGAGGGACAGGGCCGGTGGCTTTCTTT
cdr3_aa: CASSLGGTGPVAFF

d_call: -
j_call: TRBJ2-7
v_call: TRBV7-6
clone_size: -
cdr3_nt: TGTGCCAGCAGCTTAGACCCGCGGGGACGCTCCTACGAGCAGTACTTC
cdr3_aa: CASSLDPRGRSYEQYF

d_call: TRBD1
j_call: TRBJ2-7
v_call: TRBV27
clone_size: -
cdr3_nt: TGTGCCAGCAGTTTATCCGGGACAGGGCCCCGGGAGCAGTACTTC
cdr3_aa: CASSLSGTGPREQYF

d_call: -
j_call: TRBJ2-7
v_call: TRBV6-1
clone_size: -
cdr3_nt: TGTGCCAGCAGTGACAGGGCTAACGCCTACGAGCAGTACTTC
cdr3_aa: CASSDRANAYEQYF

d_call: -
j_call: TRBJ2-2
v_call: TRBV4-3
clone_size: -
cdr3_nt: TGCGCCAGCAGCCAAGGACTTCTGAACACCGGGGAGCTGTTTTTT
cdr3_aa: CASSQGLLNTGELFF

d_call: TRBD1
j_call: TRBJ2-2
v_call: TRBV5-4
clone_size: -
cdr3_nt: TGTGCCTTTCCTACGACAGGGACCGGGGAGCTGTTTTTT
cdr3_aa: CAFPTTGTGELFF

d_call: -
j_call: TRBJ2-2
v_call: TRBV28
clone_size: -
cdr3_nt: TGTGCCAGCGCCTCCGCCACTCTAGCCGGGGAGCTGTTTTTT
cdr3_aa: CASASATLAGELFF

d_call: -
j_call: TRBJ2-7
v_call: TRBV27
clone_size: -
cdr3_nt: TGTGCCAGCAGTCTGAACCGGGATTCAGCCTACGAGCAGTACTTC
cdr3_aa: CASSLNRDSAYEQYF

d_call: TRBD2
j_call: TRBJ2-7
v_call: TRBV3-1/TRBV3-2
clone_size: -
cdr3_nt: TGTGCCAGCAGCCTGGGACTAGCCTACGAGCAGTACTTC
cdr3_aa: CASSLGLAYEQYF

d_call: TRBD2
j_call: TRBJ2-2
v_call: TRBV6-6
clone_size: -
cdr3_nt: TGTGCCAGCAGTTTGCAAGAGGGAGGGCCGACCGGGGAGCTGTTTTTT
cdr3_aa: CASSLQEGGPTGELFF

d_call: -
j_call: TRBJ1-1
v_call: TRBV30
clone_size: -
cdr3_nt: TGTGCCGGGCTACGAAATCCGAACACTGAAGCTTTCTTT
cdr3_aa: CAGLRNPNTEAFF

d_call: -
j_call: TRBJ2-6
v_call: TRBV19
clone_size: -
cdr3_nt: TGTGCCACCCACCAACAGGGAAAGTGGGGGGCCAACGTCCTGACTTTC
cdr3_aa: CATHQQGKWGANVLTF

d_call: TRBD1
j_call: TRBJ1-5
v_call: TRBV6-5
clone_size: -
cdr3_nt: TGTGCCAGCAGTTACTCAGGACAGGGAGGTCAGCCCCAGCATTTT
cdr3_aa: CASSYSGQGGQPQHF

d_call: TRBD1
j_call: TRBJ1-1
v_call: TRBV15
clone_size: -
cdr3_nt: TGTGCCACCACTTTTAATATGGGGACAGGGGGCACTGAAGCTTTCTTT
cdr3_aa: CATTFNMGTGGTEAFF

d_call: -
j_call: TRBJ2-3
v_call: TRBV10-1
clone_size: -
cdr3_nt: TGCGCCAGCAGTGAGTCCCCAGGGGGCACAGATACGCAGTATTTT
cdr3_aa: CASSESPGGTDTQYF

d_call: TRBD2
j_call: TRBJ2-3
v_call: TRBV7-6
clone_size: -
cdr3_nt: TGTGCCAGCAGCTTAGCTGGCGGGGGGACTAGCACAGATACGCAGTATTTT
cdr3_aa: CASSLAGGGTSTDTQYF

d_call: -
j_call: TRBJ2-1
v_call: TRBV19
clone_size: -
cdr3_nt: TGTGCCAGTGCCCCTAGCGAACACTATTACAATGAGCAGTTCTTC
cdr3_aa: CASAPSEHYYNEQFF